This T cell receptor (beta chain) derives from a study of blood T cell repertoires in COVID-19. Study at large: Material from acute and convalescent COVID-19 was sourced from the United States, Italy and Spain.

Everyone who took part was 18 to 89 years old, and they came from about two dozen US areas. Method: immunoSEQ multiplex PCR; TCRdb's copy keeps in-frame clones and lacks some. Counted here are 200,000 or so clones, about 88% occurring once; the ten biggest clones make up about 2.4%. The CDR3 is made up of 15 amino acids. Trimming removed 3 bases from V and 0 bases from J; junction bases left unmatched: 2. Germline CDR1 and CDR2: ENHRY and SYGVKD. The sample consisted of PBMCs or T cells enriched from blood (not recorded which). The receptor was derived from a woman in her thirties who had recovered from COVID-19. The chain joins TRBV10-3 to TRBJ2-1; 7 bases are shared with TRBD1. The CDR3, as DNA: TGTGCCATCAGTGAACCAGGGGGCTCCTACAATGAGCAGTTCTTC. It specifies CAISEPGGSYNEQFF.